The T cell receptor beta chain under discussion was sequenced for a study of shared clonotypes between healthy human individuals. Among the donors, all were Caucasian adults who lived in Nashville, Tennessee. In regard to this clone: Its antigen remains unknown.

The assay was immunoSEQ multiplex PCR, and TCRdb's table has in-frame clones only and misses some. This sample has 2.3 million or so clones, with over 90% found just once. Regarding the study as a whole: Investigators collected only blood, and repertoires in tissues likely differ. Few donors limited the genetic and exposure-history diversity represented. Sharing across four donors was highest in naive CD4 (roughly 5%) and lowest in memory CD8 (approximately 0.4%).

Unmatched junction bases numbered 6, after V lost 6 bases and J lost 3 bases. Per the germline V gene, CDR1 is ENHRY and CDR2 is SYGVKD. The length of the CDR3 is 14 residues. V gene TRBV10-3 combines with J gene TRBJ1-2, with 8 bases matching TRBD1. The receptor was derived from a man aged 18-30 years in good health. Some clones in this sample may be carry-over from other donors' samples. Specimen: naive CD4+ T cells from PBMCs. Subset defined: CD45RA+ positively selected. CDR3 coding DNA: TGTGCCATCAGCCCTCGACAGGGGTACTATGGCTACACCTTC. It is translated as CAISPRQGYYGYTF.